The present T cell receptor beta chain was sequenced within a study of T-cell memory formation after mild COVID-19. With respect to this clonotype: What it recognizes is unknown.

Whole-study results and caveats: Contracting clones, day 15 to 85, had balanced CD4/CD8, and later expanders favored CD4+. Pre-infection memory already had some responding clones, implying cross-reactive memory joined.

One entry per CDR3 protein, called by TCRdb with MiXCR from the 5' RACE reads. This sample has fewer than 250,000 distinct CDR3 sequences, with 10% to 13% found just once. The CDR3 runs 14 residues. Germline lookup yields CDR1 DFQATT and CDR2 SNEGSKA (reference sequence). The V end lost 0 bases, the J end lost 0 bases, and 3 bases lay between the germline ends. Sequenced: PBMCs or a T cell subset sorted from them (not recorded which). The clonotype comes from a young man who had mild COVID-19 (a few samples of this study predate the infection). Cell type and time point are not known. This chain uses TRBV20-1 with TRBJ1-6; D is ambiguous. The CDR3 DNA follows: TGCAGTGCTAGAGACAGCTCCTATAATTCACCCCTCCACTTT. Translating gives CSARDSSYNSPLHF.